The 5 T cell receptor beta chains given below trace back to one sample, sequenced in a study of cytotoxic CD8 clonotypes in ibrutinib-treated CLL. Clones were read by immunoSEQ multiplex PCR, and TCRdb kept only the in-frame ones, dropping some. The sample carries 35,000 to 50,000 clones, roughly 72% recorded once. The starting material was PBMCs, obtained at disease progression, from a patient treated with ibrutinib. The receptors originated from a human donor with chronic lymphocytic leukemia.

The chain joins TRBV29-1 to TRBJ2-7; D is undetermined. Trimming left V 7 bases short and J 3 bases short, with 13 bases between. Per germline, CDR1 SQVTM and CDR2 ANQGSEA. This CDR3 has 12 amino acids. CDR3 DNA: TGCAGCGCCACGGGCCTTTTCTACGAGCAGTACTTC. Protein product: CSATGLFYEQYF.

The gene calls are TRBV2 and TRBJ1-1; 7 bases align to TRBD1. The V gene end was trimmed by 11 bases and the J gene end by 3 bases; junction bases not matched to a gene: 6. Germline CDR1 reads SNHLY; CDR2 reads FYNNEI. This CDR3 has 12 residues. This chain's CDR3 is CARRQGHTEAFF. The CDR3 nucleotides read TGTGCCCGTCGACAGGGACACACTGAAGCTTTCTTT.

This clone was counted between two and nine times. This chain uses TRBV5-1 with TRBJ1-5; 9 nucleotides line up with TRBD1. The CDR3 runs 15 residues. With 3 bases clipped from V and 1 base from J, the junction kept 2 bases outside the gene matches. Germline CDR1 is SGHRS and CDR2 is YFSETQ. The CDR3 nucleotides are TGCGCCAGCAGCTGGGGGACAGGGAGCAATCAGCCCCAGCATTTT. It specifies CASSWGTGSNQPQHF.

CDR3 region: CASSASRPSTDTQYF. The CDR3 region has the DNA TGTGCCAGCAGCGCCAGTAGGCCAAGCACAGATACGCAGTATTTT. V and J are TRBV6-1 and TRBJ2-3; unclear D gene. CDR3 length: 15 amino acids. The V end was cut by 6 bases, the J end by 0 bases, with 13 bases between. Per germline, CDR1 MNHNS and CDR2 SASEGT.

The gene calls are TRBV5-1 and TRBJ2-5; TRBD2 matches at 7 bases. The junction had 8 bases not matched to a gene; V was cut back by 0 bases and J by 0 bases. Germline V gene data show CDR1 as SGHRS and CDR2 as YFSETQ. This CDR3 has 17 amino acids. The CDR3: CASSLGWGAGDQETQYF. CDR3 in DNA: TGCGCCAGCAGCTTGGGATGGGGCGCGGGGGACCAAGAGACCCAGTACTTC.